Shown below are 7 T cell receptor beta chains from a single sample sequenced in a study of cytomegalovirus exposure and HLA in healthy donors (dated by TCRdb to about 2017). To prepare the library, the immunoSEQ multiplex PCR assay was applied. TCRdb stores this immuneACCESS table with in-frame sequences only. Part of the clones is absent; in the studies checked, under half of the shortfall reflects unresolved V genes, and no reason is known for the rest. The sample table holds approximately 150,000 clones, of which more than 75% were seen once. The ten largest clones add up to around 10% of the sample. What was sequenced was PBMCs. These receptors were obtained from a man aged 18 to 35 in good health and CMV-seropositive.

J is TRBJ1-2 and V is TRBV6-1, with 9 bases fitting TRBD1. Trimming took 2 bases from V and 7 from J; bases not matched to a gene: 8. Germline V gene lookup returns CDR1 MNHNS and CDR2 SASEGT. This CDR3 spans 15 amino acids. The CDR3 DNA reads TGTGCCAGCAGTGAATTGACACAGGGGGCGGGTGGCTACACCTTC. This translates into CASSELTQGAGGYTF.

The rearrangement links TRBV11-2 to TRBJ2-6; the D is unclear. CDR1 SGHAT and CDR2 FQNNGV come from the germline V gene. The CDR3 extends over 16 amino acids. V lost 3 bases to trimming and J lost 4 bases, with 13 bases between them. The CDR3 protein is CASSFDSIAGANVLTF. CDR3 coding DNA: TGTGCCAGCAGCTTCGATAGCATTGCGGGGGCCAACGTCCTGACTTTC.

V gene TRBV18 combines with J gene TRBJ2-5; D remains unclear. This CDR3 contains 14 residues. Per germline, CDR1 KGHSH and CDR2 LQKENI. V lost 3 bases, J lost 5 bases, and 13 bases lay in between. The CDR3 DNA reads TGTGCCAGCTCACCCCCTGATTTACGGGAGACCCAGTACTTC. Protein product: CASSPPDLRETQYF.

J is TRBJ1-1 and V is TRBV29-1; D call uncertain. CDR3 size: 12 residues. V was cut by 7 bases and J by 4 bases, with 13 bases left in between. Germline CDR1 SQVTM, CDR2 ANQGSEA. The CDR3 protein is CSGGSGRTEAFF. CDR3 coding DNA: TGCAGCGGTGGGAGTGGGCGCACTGAAGCTTTCTTT.

Only one count was recorded for this clone. The rearrangement links TRBV19 to TRBJ2-1, with TRBD2 as a possible D gene (5 bases). Germline V CDR1 and CDR2: LNHDA, SQIVND (reference sequence). The CDR3 length is 14 residues. Trimming took 10 bases from V and 0 from J, leaving 13 bases between them. The CDR3 bases are TGTGCCACTTCTATCGGAGGCTCCTACAATGAGCAGTTCTTC. Translation: CATSIGGSYNEQFF.

This clone showed up many times. The chain recombines TRBV2 with TRBJ2-1; D possibly corresponds to TRBD2 (6 bases). Trimming took 8 bases from V and 7 from J, leaving 15 bases between them. CDR3 size: 13 residues. Germline-derived CDR1 and CDR2 are SNHLY and FYNNEI. The CDR3 DNA sequence: TGTGCCAGCTCCTTAGCGGTCTGGAATGAGCAGTTCTTC. It codes for CASSLAVWNEQFF.

V gene TRBV2 combines with J gene TRBJ2-1; 12 nucleotides agree with TRBD1. The trim removed 5 bases at V and 5 bases at J, leaving 4 bases unmatched. Per the germline V gene, CDR1 is SNHLY and CDR2 is FYNNEI. The CDR3 covers 15 residues. The CDR3 DNA reads TGTGCCAGCAGTTCGGGACAGGGGGCTGACAATGAGCAGTTCTTC. As protein: CASSSGQGADNEQFF.